This entry features one T cell receptor beta chain sequence. What it binds is not known. An Oncomine TCR Beta short-read assay was used to sequence the DNA from cultured CD4+ T cells. Scientists extracted genomic DNA from CD4+ T cells grown in culture. Using its own MiXCR run on the PCR reads, TCRdb lists one record per CDR3 protein. The sample lists over 15,000 distinct CDR3 sequences; about 53% were seen once. This record belongs to a study of vaccination and CD4 T cells after COVID-19. Study-wide context: Median time from COVID diagnosis to post-COVID sampling was 100 to 130 days (35 to 161). Broader study findings: Sampling was limited to relatively few convalescent patients, with no early post-infection timepoints studied.

Treatment denoted: approximately nine-day PBMC culture with coronavirus spike peptide pools or control peptides (ViraFEST assay). The V end lost 0 bases, the J end lost 5 bases, and 14 bases lay between the germline ends. This CDR3 is 16 amino acids long. Germline V gene sequence: CDR1 SGHAT, CDR2 FQNNGV. The sequenced material came from CD4+ T cells from blood, cultured in vitro. The clonotype was recovered from a human donor who had recovered from COVID-19. The chain uses TRBV11-2 and TRBJ1-5, with no clear D. CDR3 sequence reads: CASSLDAGRSYQPQHF. The CDR3 DNA reads as TGTGCCAGCAGCTTAGATGCTGGCAGGTCCTATCAGCCCCAGCATTTT. Full variable domain (remainder filled in from reference TRBV11-2 and TRBJ1-5): EAGVAQSPRYKIIEKRQSVAFWCNPISGHATLYWYQQILGQGPKLLIQFQNNGVVDDSQLPKDRFSAERLKGVDSTLKIQPAKLEDSAVYLCASSLDAGRSYQPQHFGDGTRLSIL.